The 15 T cell receptor beta chains listed next were all sequenced from one sample in a study of blood T cell repertoires in COVID-19. The table came from immunoSEQ multiplex PCR; TCRdb's copy has only in-frame clones and leaves some out. Here the sample spans about 200,000 clones, 80% to 95% being singletons. The material sequenced was peripheral blood. The source is a man in his fifties or sixties with acute or convalescent COVID-19.

This chain joins TRBV19 and TRBJ2-3; D is unclear. Germline CDR1 and CDR2: LNHDA and SQIVND (reference sequence). The V end was cut by 4 bases, the J end by 4 bases, with 6 bases between. The CDR3 spans 12 residues. CDR3 in amino acids: CASSTNSDTQYF. Here the CDR3 DNA reads TGTGCCAGTAGTACAAACTCAGATACGCAGTATTTT.

The chain employs TRBV28 and TRBJ1-1; 8 positions agree with TRBD1. From germline, CDR1 is MDHEN and CDR2 SYDVKM. The CDR3 totals 14 residues. After removal of 6 bases from V and 7 bases from J, the junction contained 10 bases not matched to a gene. CDR3 bases: TGTGCCAGCAGAAGGACAGGGCGAGGAGGTGAAGCTTTCTTT. Translating it yields CASRRTGRGGEAFF.

The genes are TRBV25-1 and TRBJ1-4; TRBD1 agrees at 7 bases. The CDR3 runs to 16 residues. Germline V gives CDR1 MGHDK, CDR2 SYGVNS. J gave up 7 bases and V 0 bases, and 8 bases lay outside the gene matches. CDR3 sequence: CASSEYTTGRTEKLFF. CDR3 nucleotides: TGTGCCAGCAGTGAATATACGACAGGGCGGACTGAAAAACTGTTTTTT.

The J gene is TRBJ2-1, the V gene TRBV6-2 or TRBV6-3; 12 nucleotides match TRBD2. The germline gives CDR1 MNHEY, CDR2 SVGEGT. The CDR3 consists of 15 residues. V was pared by 5 bases and J by 8 bases, with 7 bases of the junction left unmatched. The CDR3 nucleotides read TGTGCCAGCAGTGACCCTAGCGGGAGGGCCGATGAGCAGTTCTTC. Translation gives CASSDPSGRADEQFF.

The rearrangement joins TRBV6-1 to TRBJ1-5; 8 nucleotides match TRBD1. V shed 3 bases, J shed 5 bases, and the junction held 3 bases outside the gene matches. CDR1 and CDR2 (germline): MNHNS, SASEGT. CDR3 length: 14 amino acids. The CDR3 region is CASSETGDHQPQHF. The CDR3 coding sequence is TGTGCCAGCAGTGAGACAGGGGACCATCAGCCCCAGCATTTT.

The rearrangement uses TRBV14 and TRBJ1-2, with TRBD1 as a possible D gene (6 bases). The germline gives CDR1 SGHDN, CDR2 FVKESK. Trimming stripped 4 bases from V and 8 bases from J, with 14 bases between. This CDR3 has 13 residues. The CDR3: CASSLNRVEGYTF. The CDR3 DNA reads as TGTGCCAGCAGCCTCAACAGGGTTGAGGGCTACACCTTC.

This sequence joins TRBV11-1 and TRBJ2-7; D possibly corresponds to TRBD2 (5 bases). The CDR3 is made up of 13 amino acids. Germline V gene lookup returns CDR1 SGHAT and CDR2 FQDESV (reference sequence). V was clipped by 4 bases and J by 6 bases, with 13 bases between them. CDR3 in DNA: TGTGCCAGCAGCTACGGGAACTTTGGCGAGCAGTACGTC. The encoded protein is CASSYGNFGEQYV.

V gene TRBV27 combines with J gene TRBJ1-1; maybe TRBD1 (6 bases). The CDR3 covers 15 residues. The V end was cut by 4 bases, the J end by 1 base, with 13 bases between. CDR1 and CDR2 from the germline V gene are MNHEY and SMNVEV (reference sequence). This CDR3 is CASSWQGRGNTEAFF. CDR3 bases: TGTGCCAGCAGTTGGCAGGGCAGGGGGAACACTGAAGCTTTCTTT.

The chain links TRBV7-9 to TRBJ2-3; TRBD2 matches at 16 bases. After removal of 4 bases from V and 2 bases from J, the junction contained 6 bases not matched to a gene. The CDR3 loop spans 18 amino acids. Germline V gene sequence: CDR1 SEHNR, CDR2 FQNEAQ (reference sequence). The CDR3 sequence is CASSSGLAGGFVTDTQYF. The CDR3, as DNA: TGTGCCAGCAGCTCGGGACTAGCGGGAGGGTTTGTCACAGATACGCAGTATTTT.

The rearrangement uses TRBV5-5 and TRBJ1-1; no clear D gene. Germline lookup yields CDR1 SGHKS and CDR2 YYEKEE (reference sequence). The CDR3 has 13 residues. Between the trimmed V and J ends, which lost 1 base and 0 bases, there was a span of 4 bases. The CDR3 here is CASSLYMNTEAFF. The CDR3, as DNA: TGTGCCAGCAGCTTGTACATGAACACTGAAGCTTTCTTT.

The chain joins TRBV6-5 to TRBJ2-7, with D perhaps TRBD1 (6 bases). Trimming cost V 4 bases and J 3 bases, with 16 bases left between them. This CDR3 spans 15 amino acids. Germline CDR1 is MNHEY and CDR2 is SVGAGI. CDR3 sequence (DNA): TGTGCCAGCAGTTCCCAGGGGCGGTCCTACTACGAGCAGTACTTC. It yields the protein CASSSQGRSYYEQYF.

A few counts support this clone. This rearrangement joins TRBV7-9 to TRBJ2-7; TRBD1 aligns across 7 bases. Germline lookup yields CDR1 SEHNR and CDR2 FQNEAQ (reference sequence). The CDR3 totals 15 residues. With 5 bases clipped from V and 2 bases from J, the junction kept 9 bases outside the gene matches. The CDR3 sequence: CASSQDRDRAYEQYV. The CDR3 DNA is TGTGCCAGCAGCCAGGACCGAGACAGGGCCTACGAGCAGTACGTC.

The V gene is TRBV27, the J gene TRBJ2-1, with TRBD2 identical over 11 bases. Per germline, CDR1 MNHEY and CDR2 SMNVEV (reference sequence). This CDR3 has 19 residues. V lost 4 bases, J lost 0 bases, and 11 bases stayed unmatched. CDR3 DNA: TGTGCCAGCAGTTCCCAAGCCCTAGCGGGAGGTAGCTCCTACAATGAGCAGTTCTTC. Protein product: CASSSQALAGGSSYNEQFF.

The chain couples TRBV2 to TRBJ2-1; 9 nucleotides line up with TRBD2. The junction had 7 bases not matched to a gene; V was cut back by 4 bases and J by 9 bases. Germline CDR1 SNHLY, CDR2 FYNNEI. CDR3 size: 14 residues. CDR3 residues: CASSAGTSLGEQFF. CDR3 nucleotide sequence: TGTGCCAGCAGTGCCGGGACTAGCCTGGGTGAGCAGTTCTTC.

The CDR3 spells CASSPGRLVNEQFF. The CDR3 DNA is TGTGCCAGCAGCCCCGGGCGACTAGTCAATGAGCAGTTCTTC. This chain joins TRBV3-1 (or the pseudogene TRBV3-2) and TRBJ2-1; D is possibly TRBD2 (6 bases). Germline values: CDR1 LGHDT, CDR2 YNNKEL (reference sequence). Between the trimmed V and J ends, which lost 4 bases and 6 bases, there was a span of 13 bases. This CDR3 contains 14 residues.